This T cell receptor (beta chain) emerged from a study of spatial heterogeneity in lung cancer. Findings of the study overall: The study found ubiquitous expanded tumor TCRs in blood more at resection than follow-up.

This clonotype was seen repeatedly, ten times or more. What it binds is unknown. The time point here: sample taken at primary tumor resection. Material for sequencing was whole RNA from tumor, nontumor lung or frozen PBMC, left unsorted. Donation came from 70 or so patients with untreated early-stage non-small cell lung cancer. V was trimmed by 2 bases and J by 12 bases, leaving 14 bases between them. The germline gives CDR1 SNHLY, CDR2 FYNNEI. The CDR3 length is 14 residues. Single TCR cDNA molecules each had their own unique molecular identifier. TCRdb called the 5' RACE reads again in MiXCR, with one record for every CDR3 protein. The sample records 11,000 to 15,000 distinct CDR3 sequences, 10% being singletons.

V gene TRBV2 combines with J gene TRBJ2-6; D may be TRBD1 (6 bases). This sequence was found in a male donor with early-stage non-small cell lung cancer. The sequenced sample was PBMCs, obtained at surgery. The CDR3 loop is CASSERGQPTVLTF. Written as DNA, the CDR3 is TGTGCCAGCAGTGAAAGGGGACAACCAACCGTCCTGACTTTC.